One sample yielded the 24 T cell receptor beta chains listed below, sequenced in a study of T cell repertoires in cytomegalovirus infection. Antigens of these TCRs are unknown. MiXCR, run by TCRdb on the reads, gives a single entry per CDR3 protein. The sample has about half a million distinct CDR3 sequences; 33% are singletons. The sample in question was cultured PBMCs, obtained from culture after CMV antigen stimulation. These TCRs come from a human donor in good health (CMV status not recorded). Some clones in this sample may be carry-over from other donors' samples.

The sample holds a few counts of this clonotype. The chain combines TRBV18 with TRBJ2-7, with D possibly matching TRBD1 (6 bases). Germline loops: CDR1 KGHSH, CDR2 LQKENI. There are 17 residues in the CDR3. V dropped 0 bases and J dropped 3 bases, with 18 bases sitting between them. CDR3 sequence: CASSPPWGRGDYYEQYF. Written as DNA, the CDR3 is TGTGCCAGCTCACCACCCTGGGGCAGGGGTGATTACTACGAGCAGTACTTC.

The rearrangement joins TRBV6-5 to TRBJ2-1; 8 nucleotides agree with TRBD2. CDR3 length: 15 amino acids. Germline CDR1 MNHEY, CDR2 SVGAGI. V lost 5 bases and J lost 5; bases outside the gene matches: 8. The CDR3 DNA reads as TGTGCCAGCAGTCCCCGACTAGCGCCAAACAATGAGCAGTTCTTC. Its translation is CASSPRLAPNNEQFF.

The chain recombines TRBV28 with TRBJ2-1; TRBD2 agrees at 8 bases. This CDR3 spans 17 amino acids. Germline trimming cut 4 bases from V and 2 bases from J; bases unmatched to any gene: 10. Germline CDR1 and CDR2: MDHEN and SYDVKM. CDR3 nucleotides: TGTGCCAGCAGTTCCCCGGAGAGCGGGGGACCCTACAATGAGCAGTTCTTC. This translates into CASSSPESGGPYNEQFF.

This clonotype showed up many times. The CDR3 loop is CASSSGLAGVRTGELFF. The CDR3 DNA sequence: TGTGCCAGCAGCTCGGGACTAGCGGGAGTACGAACCGGGGAGCTGTTTTTT. The genes are TRBV7-2 and TRBJ2-2; 14 positions match TRBD2. The trim removed 4 bases at V and 5 bases at J, leaving 6 bases unmatched. The length of the CDR3 is 17 residues. CDR1 and CDR2 (germline): SGHTA, FQGNSA.

The chain recombines TRBV18 with TRBJ2-6; D not resolved. Germline lookup yields CDR1 KGHSH and CDR2 LQKENI. The CDR3 length is 17 residues. V shed 2 bases and J shed 0 bases, with 11 bases lying between them. CDR3 nucleotide sequence: TGTGCCAGCTCACCAACGCCGCTCAACTCTGGGGCCAACGTCCTGACTTTC. Translation gives CASSPTPLNSGANVLTF. Complete variable domain (other parts from reference TRBV18 and TRBJ2-6): NAGVMQNPRHLVRRRGQEARLRCSPMKGHSHVYWYRQLPEEGLKFMVYLQKENIIDESGMPKERFSAEFPKEGPSILRIQQVVRGDSAAYFCASSPTPLNSGANVLTFGAGSRLTVL.

The chain links TRBV20-1 to TRBJ1-5, with 7 bases aligning to TRBD1. CDR3 length equals 15 residues. CDR1 is DFQATT and CDR2 is SNEGSKA in the germline V gene (reference sequence). Losses at the gene ends were 7 bases for V and 8 bases for J; bases not matched to a gene: 17. CDR3 in amino acids: CSVPIQGGPRKPQHF. The CDR3 coding sequence is TGCAGTGTCCCAATTCAGGGGGGCCCGCGGAAGCCCCAGCATTTT.

This chain uses TRBV27 with TRBJ1-5; no reliable D call. This CDR3 region has 14 residues. The V gene lost 4 bases and the J gene lost 5 bases, with 12 bases spanning the gap. CDR1 is MNHEY, CDR2 SMNVEV, per germline (reference sequence). The CDR3 coding sequence is TGTGCCAGCAGTTCGGTGGCAGGTTATCAGCCCCAGCATTTT. It specifies CASSSVAGYQPQHF.

V usage is TRBV11-2 and J usage is TRBJ2-5, with TRBD2 matching over 14 bases. Looked up from germline, CDR1 is SGHAT and CDR2 is FQNNGV. The ends lost 3 bases at V and 4 bases at J; junction bases unmatched: 1. The CDR3 has 15 residues. The CDR3 reads CASSLGLAGAETQYF. CDR3 nucleotides: TGTGCCAGCAGCTTGGGACTAGCGGGAGCAGAGACCCAGTACTTC.

The V call is TRBV7-2, the J call TRBJ2-7; D uncertain. V gave up 5 bases and J gave up 4 bases, with 6 bases separating them. CDR3 length: 11 amino acids. Germline V gene lookup returns CDR1 SGHTA and CDR2 FQGNSA. The CDR3 spells CASSRVYEQYF. The DNA of the CDR3 is TGTGCCAGCAGCCGCGTATACGAGCAGTACTTC.

The chain employs TRBV5-1 and TRBJ2-1; weak D call: TRBD2 (5 bases). This CDR3 contains 15 residues. CDR1 is SGHRS, CDR2 YFSETQ, per germline. V was shortened by 1 base and J by 8 bases, with 16 bases between the two germline ends. CDR3 sequence reads: CASSLFLGSRDEQFF. The CDR3 DNA follows: TGCGCCAGCAGCTTGTTTTTGGGGAGTAGGGATGAGCAGTTCTTC.

This clonotype was detected many times. The gene calls are TRBV7-9 and TRBJ1-2; 7 bases line up with TRBD1. The V segment lost 5 bases and the J segment 5 bases; nucleotides outside the gene matches: 5. The CDR3 has 13 amino acids. Germline CDR1 reads SEHNR; CDR2 reads FQNEAQ (reference sequence). CDR3 nucleotide sequence: TGTGCCAGCAGCCCGGGACAGCGGTATGGCTACACCTTC. Amino acids: CASSPGQRYGYTF.

The chain employs TRBV3-1 and TRBJ1-2, with D tentatively TRBD1 (6 bases). The ends were cut back, 3 bases at V and 4 bases at J, with 15 bases in the middle. CDR3 length equals 15 residues. Germline CDR1 and CDR2: LGHDT and YNNKEL (reference sequence). CDR3 coding DNA: TGTGCCAGCAGCCAGAGGGGGGCCCGGGGCTATGGCTACACCTTC. Translated: CASSQRGARGYGYTF.

The chain joins TRBV12-5 to TRBJ1-1; no definite D call. The V gene lost 0 bases and the J gene lost 1 base, with 15 bases spanning the gap. Germline V CDR1 and CDR2: LGHNT, FRNRAP. CDR3 length: 17 amino acids. The CDR3 DNA reads as TGTGCTAGTGGTTTGGTACTGGGAGAAGCTACGAACACTGAAGCTTTCTTT. Protein sequence: CASGLVLGEATNTEAFF.

This clonotype was recorded a few times. The J gene is TRBJ2-4, the V gene TRBV6-2 or TRBV6-3, with 9 bases aligning to TRBD1. CDR1 is MNHEY, CDR2 SVGEGT, per germline. The V and J ends lost 6 bases and 7 bases, in that order; junction bases with no gene match: 10. This CDR3 contains 15 residues. The CDR3 DNA is TGTGCCAGCAGGAAACAGGGGGCCTCGGAGAACATTCAGTACTTC. Encoded protein: CASRKQGASENIQYF.

The DNA for the CDR3 is TGTGCCAGCAGTGTACTAGCGGGAGTCTCCAATGAGCAGTTCTTC. Protein product: CASSVLAGVSNEQFF. The chain is built from TRBV2 and TRBJ2-1; TRBD2 matches 11 bases. J gave up 6 bases and V 4 bases, and 5 bases lay outside the gene matches. The CDR3 loop spans 15 amino acids. CDR1 SNHLY and CDR2 FYNNEI come from the germline V gene.

This clonotype was picked up many times. The chain combines TRBV7-6 with TRBJ2-1; TRBD2 matches 10 bases. The CDR3 consists of 17 residues. J lost 6 bases, V lost 5 bases, and 13 bases had no gene match. Germline-derived CDR1 and CDR2 are SGHVS and FNYEAQ. As DNA, the CDR3 is TGTGCCAGCAGCAAAGAAGCGGGAGGGCCGGTAGGCAATGAGCAGTTCTTC. Residues: CASSKEAGGPVGNEQFF.

This clonotype came up many times. This chain uses TRBV6-2 or TRBV6-3 with TRBJ1-5; TRBD1 aligns across 9 bases. The CDR3 is 14 amino acids. The V gene end was trimmed by 8 bases and the J gene end by 6 bases; junction bases not matched to a gene: 8. The V gene's germline CDR1 is MNHEY and CDR2 SVGEGT. CDR3 nucleotide sequence: TGTGCCAGCTCCCCCGACAGGGGGACTCAGCCCCAGCATTTT. Its translation is CASSPDRGTQPQHF.

The chain's CDR3 is CASRERGSADTQYF. In nucleotides, the CDR3 is TGTGCCAGTAGGGAGAGGGGGTCAGCAGATACGCAGTATTTT. This sequence joins TRBV19 and TRBJ2-3; D is perhaps TRBD1 (6 bases). V lost 6 bases to trimming and J lost 4 bases, with 14 bases between them. This CDR3 is built from 14 residues. CDR1 LNHDA and CDR2 SQIVND come from the germline V gene (reference sequence).

The chain has TRBV7-8 and TRBJ2-7; the D gene is possibly TRBD1 (5 bases). Germline V gene data show CDR1 as SGHVS and CDR2 as FQNEAQ. Trimming removed 5 bases at V and 5 bases at J, with 16 bases between. This CDR3 has 14 residues. CDR3 sequence reads: CASSTSQGTDEQYF. The DNA for the CDR3 is TGTGCCAGCAGCACGTCTCAGGGTACCGACGAGCAGTACTTC.

The chain couples TRBV6-2 or TRBV6-3 to TRBJ2-1; 13 nucleotides align to TRBD2. Losses at the gene ends were 6 bases for V and 3 bases for J; bases not matched to a gene: 14. The CDR3 is 19 amino acids. Per germline, CDR1 MNHEY and CDR2 SVGEGT. CDR3 region: CASSSRTSGSKGHYNEQFF. The CDR3 bases are TGTGCCAGCAGCTCACGGACTAGCGGGAGCAAGGGACACTACAATGAGCAGTTCTTC.

This clonotype was detected many times. This chain connects TRBV7-8 to TRBJ1-5; D is unclear. From germline, CDR1 is SGHVS and CDR2 FQNEAQ. Trimming pared 0 bases from V and 1 base from J, leaving 10 bases between. CDR3 size: 16 residues. CDR3 nucleotides: TGTGCCAGCAGCTTAGCAGGGAAGATAAGCAATCAGCCCCAGCATTTT. Translating gives CASSLAGKISNQPQHF.

This clonotype came up many times. The rearrangement joins TRBV7-2 to TRBJ1-6, with D uncertain. This CDR3 has 14 amino acids. Germline CDR1 is SGHTA and CDR2 is FQGNSA. The V end lost 1 base, the J end lost 10 bases, and 11 bases lay between the germline ends. As DNA, the CDR3 is TGTGCCAGCAGCTTAGAGGGTGGTGGCTCACCCCTCCACTTT. Amino acids: CASSLEGGGSPLHF.

The rearrangement joins TRBV24-1 to TRBJ1-2; D ambiguous. Germline V gives CDR1 KGHDR, CDR2 SFDVKD. This CDR3 has 13 residues. The germline V and J ends were trimmed by 4 bases and 4 bases, with 9 bases remaining between them. The CDR3 DNA reads TGTGCCACCAGTGAGGTGGGGTCCTATGGCTACACCTTC. Its translation is CATSEVGSYGYTF.

This clonotype was observed a few times. The V gene is TRBV11-2, the J gene TRBJ2-7, with unresolved D. The CDR3 loop spans 12 amino acids. Germline CDR1 is SGHAT and CDR2 is FQNNGV. The ends were cut back, 0 bases at V and 7 bases at J, with 7 bases in the middle. CDR3 region: CASSLDGREQYV. CDR3 nucleotide sequence: TGTGCCAGCAGCTTAGATGGGCGGGAGCAGTACGTC.